This TCR beta chain was sequenced in a study of patients and donors after allogeneic stem cell transplantation. MiXCR, applied by TCRdb to the RT-PCR reads, yields one record per CDR3 protein. The data show approximately 31,000 distinct CDR3 sequences, roughly a third seen once. The table lists this clonotype with many counts. V was clipped by 5 bases and J by 0 bases, with 17 bases between them. The CDR3 is made up of 17 amino acids. The germline CDR1 and CDR2 sequences are SGHVS and FQNEAQ. The material sequenced was blood, either unsorted or a sorted T cell fraction (not recorded which). The V and J genes are TRBV7-8 and TRBJ1-3, with D possibly being TRBD1 (5 bases). The TCR was taken from a human donor who was either an allogeneic HSCT recipient or a stem cell or donor lymphocyte infusion donor (not recorded which). It is not recorded whose cells these are; they may come from a transplant donor. CDR3 sequence: CASSPLPGPLSGNTIYF. Here the CDR3 DNA reads TGTGCCAGCAGCCCCCTGCCAGGGCCACTCTCTGGAAACACCATATATTTT.